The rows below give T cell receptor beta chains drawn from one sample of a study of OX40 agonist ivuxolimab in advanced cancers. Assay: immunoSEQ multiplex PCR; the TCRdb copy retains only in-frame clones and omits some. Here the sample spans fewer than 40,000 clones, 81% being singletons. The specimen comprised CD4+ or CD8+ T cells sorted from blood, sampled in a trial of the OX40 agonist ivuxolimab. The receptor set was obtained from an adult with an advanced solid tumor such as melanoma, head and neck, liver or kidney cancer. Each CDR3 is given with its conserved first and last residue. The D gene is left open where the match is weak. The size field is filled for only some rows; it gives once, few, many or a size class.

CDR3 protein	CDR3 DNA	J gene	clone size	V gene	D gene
CASSVAGTSNQGIYNEQFF	TGTGCCAGCAGCGTAGCCGGGACTAGTAATCAGGGGATATACAATGAGCAGTTCTTC	TRBJ2-1	-	TRBV7-2	TRBD2
CASSEGTGSQPQHF	TGCGCCAGCAGCGAAGGGACAGGGAGTCAGCCCCAGCATTTT	TRBJ1-5	-	TRBV5-1	TRBD1
CASSLPGRASTDTQYF	TGCGCCAGCAGCTTGCCCGGCAGGGCTAGCACAGATACGCAGTATTTT	TRBJ2-3	-	TRBV5-1	-
CASSLGTSSLNEQFF	TGTGCCAGCAGCTTGGGGACTAGCTCCCTCAATGAGCAGTTCTTC	TRBJ2-1	-	TRBV9	TRBD2
CASSYSFHPLYEQYF	TGTGCCAGCAGTTACTCCTTTCACCCACTGTACGAGCAGTACTTC	TRBJ2-7	once	TRBV6-6	-
CASSLAGREETQYF	TGCGCCAGCAGCTTGGCCGGTAGGGAAGAGACCCAGTACTTC	TRBJ2-5	-	TRBV5-1	-
CASSFAGDTEAFF	TGCGCCAGCAGCTTTGCAGGGGACACTGAAGCTTTCTTT	TRBJ1-1	-	TRBV5-1	-
CASSLRTPSGGEQFF	TGTGCCAGCAGCTTAAGGACCCCTTCGGGAGGTGAGCAGTTCTTC	TRBJ2-1	-	TRBV7-2	TRBD2
CASSLGTGNADTQYF	TGTGCCAGCAGCTTAGGGACAGGGAACGCAGATACGCAGTATTTT	TRBJ2-3	once	TRBV7-9	TRBD1
CSAGRGSLAGEQYF	TGCAGCGCTGGCCGAGGCAGTCTAGCTGGGGAGCAGTACTTC	TRBJ2-7	-	TRBV29-1	-
CASSPSGGRINEQFF	TGCGCCAGCAGCCCGAGCGGGGGCCGTATCAATGAGCAGTTCTTC	TRBJ2-1	-	TRBV5-1	TRBD2
CASSSYRTASNQPQHF	TGTGCCAGCAGCTCATACCGGACAGCTAGCAATCAGCCCCAGCATTTT	TRBJ1-5	few	TRBV5-6	-
CSVEDLGIQGNTGELFF	TGCAGCGTTGAAGATCTCGGCATCCAAGGGAACACCGGGGAGCTGTTTTTT	TRBJ2-2	-	TRBV29-1	-
CASSLASYEQYF	TGTGCCAGCAGCTTAGCCTCCTACGAGCAGTACTTC	TRBJ2-7	-	TRBV11-2	-
CASSSGPAETFYGYTF	TGTGCCAGCAGCTCCGGGCCAGCGGAGACATTTTATGGCTACACCTTC	TRBJ1-2	-	TRBV7-2	-
CASSRGVSGANVLTF	TGTGCCAGCAGCCGGGGGGTTTCTGGGGCCAACGTCCTGACTTTC	TRBJ2-6	-	TRBV6-1	TRBD2
CASSRTSGKVDEQYF	TGTGCCAGCAGCCGAACTAGTGGAAAGGTCGACGAGCAGTACTTC	TRBJ2-7	-	TRBV7-6	-
CASSSRRQGPNTEAFF	TGTGCCAGCAGTTCCCGACGACAGGGCCCGAACACTGAAGCTTTCTTT	TRBJ1-1	-	TRBV28	TRBD1